What follows describes a single T cell receptor beta chain. Its target is not known. In germline, CDR1 is SGDLS, CDR2 YYNGEE. The CDR3 runs 16 residues. V was pared by 2 bases and J by 0 bases, with 11 bases between. The data were taken from a study of cytomegalovirus exposure and HLA in healthy donors. Profiling relied on immunoSEQ multiplex PCR, and the TCRdb table lists in-frame clones only, not all of them. Here the sample spans 190,000 or so clones, approximately 83% being singletons. Study-wide points: Across donors, most TCRs were seen rarely, yet some public ones were widespread. Within the roughly 120 validation repertoires, first-cohort TCR clusters tended to co-occur, according to a later analysis. High sensitivity and specificity were reportedly achieved when the classifier diagnosed cytomegalovirus status. In vitro, a few CMV-associated chains proved specific for CMV antigens.

Sequenced: PBMCs. The chain is built from TRBV9 and TRBJ2-2; D perhaps matches TRBD1 (5 bases). The sequence was collected from a woman between 18 and 30 years old in good health and CMV-seropositive. The DNA of the CDR3 is TGTGCCAGCAGCGTTAACAGGCTCACGAACACCGGGGAGCTGTTTTTT. It yields the protein CASSVNRLTNTGELFF.